This T cell receptor (beta chain) came from a study of blood T cell repertoires in COVID-19. The germline CDR1 and CDR2 sequences are SGHVS and FQNEAQ. The junction had 5 bases not matched to a gene; V was cut back by 7 bases and J by 3 bases. This CDR3 has 16 residues. Per the authors' pipeline: Reference gene primer amplification yielded estimated nucleated cell counts. Libraries were prepared by immunoSEQ multiplex PCR; TCRdb keeps only in-frame clonotypes and omits some of them. D and trimming come from the DNA, and the V and J calls and clone size come from that table. The data contain hundreds of thousands of clones, 75% to 85% of them singletons.

The source material was peripheral blood. The chain combines TRBV7-8 with TRBJ2-5, with 16 bases identical to TRBD2. The sequence came from a woman in her 30s with COVID-19, enrolled during active disease. The CDR3 loop reads CASTLGTSGGEETQYF. CDR3 DNA: TGTGCCAGCACCTTGGGGACTAGCGGGGGGGAAGAGACCCAGTACTTC.